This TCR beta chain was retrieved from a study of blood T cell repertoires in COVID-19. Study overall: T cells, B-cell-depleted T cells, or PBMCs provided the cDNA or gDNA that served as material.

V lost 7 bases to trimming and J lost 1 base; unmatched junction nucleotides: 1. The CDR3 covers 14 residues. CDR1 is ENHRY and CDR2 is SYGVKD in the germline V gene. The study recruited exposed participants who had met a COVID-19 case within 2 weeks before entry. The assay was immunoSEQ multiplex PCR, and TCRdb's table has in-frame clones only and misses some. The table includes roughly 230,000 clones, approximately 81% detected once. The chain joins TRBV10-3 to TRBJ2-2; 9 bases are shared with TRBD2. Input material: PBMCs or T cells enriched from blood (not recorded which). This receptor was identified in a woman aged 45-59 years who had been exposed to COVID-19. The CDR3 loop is CAIKLAGNTGELFF. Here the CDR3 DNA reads TGTGCCATCAAACTAGCGGGGAACACCGGGGAGCTGTTTTTT.